This T cell receptor (beta chain) was documented in a study of T cells in localized non-small cell lung cancer. Study-wide results and caveats: Investigators sequenced only a single tumor region, leaving heterogeneity possible. A median of roughly 57 clones ranked among the top 100 in tumor appeared in adjacent lung.

V shed 6 bases and J shed 6 bases, with 21 bases lying between them. CDR1 and CDR2 (germline): LNHDA, SQIVND (reference sequence). This CDR3 spans 15 amino acids. Method: immunoSEQ multiplex PCR; TCRdb's copy keeps in-frame clones and lacks some. The table has roughly 34,000 clones, 86% seen once; the top ten hold 4% to 5%. This clone appeared once. Its antigen remains unidentified. This receptor was obtained from a male donor at least 60 years old with stage III lung adenocarcinoma. Sequencing was performed on peripheral blood, taken before any cancer treatment. This chain links TRBV19 with TRBJ2-7, with TRBD2 as a possible D gene (5 bases). The DNA for the CDR3 is TGTGCCAGTAGCCTTGGGTGGAGGCCGGGGATCGAGCAGTACTTC. Amino acid sequence: CASSLGWRPGIEQYF.